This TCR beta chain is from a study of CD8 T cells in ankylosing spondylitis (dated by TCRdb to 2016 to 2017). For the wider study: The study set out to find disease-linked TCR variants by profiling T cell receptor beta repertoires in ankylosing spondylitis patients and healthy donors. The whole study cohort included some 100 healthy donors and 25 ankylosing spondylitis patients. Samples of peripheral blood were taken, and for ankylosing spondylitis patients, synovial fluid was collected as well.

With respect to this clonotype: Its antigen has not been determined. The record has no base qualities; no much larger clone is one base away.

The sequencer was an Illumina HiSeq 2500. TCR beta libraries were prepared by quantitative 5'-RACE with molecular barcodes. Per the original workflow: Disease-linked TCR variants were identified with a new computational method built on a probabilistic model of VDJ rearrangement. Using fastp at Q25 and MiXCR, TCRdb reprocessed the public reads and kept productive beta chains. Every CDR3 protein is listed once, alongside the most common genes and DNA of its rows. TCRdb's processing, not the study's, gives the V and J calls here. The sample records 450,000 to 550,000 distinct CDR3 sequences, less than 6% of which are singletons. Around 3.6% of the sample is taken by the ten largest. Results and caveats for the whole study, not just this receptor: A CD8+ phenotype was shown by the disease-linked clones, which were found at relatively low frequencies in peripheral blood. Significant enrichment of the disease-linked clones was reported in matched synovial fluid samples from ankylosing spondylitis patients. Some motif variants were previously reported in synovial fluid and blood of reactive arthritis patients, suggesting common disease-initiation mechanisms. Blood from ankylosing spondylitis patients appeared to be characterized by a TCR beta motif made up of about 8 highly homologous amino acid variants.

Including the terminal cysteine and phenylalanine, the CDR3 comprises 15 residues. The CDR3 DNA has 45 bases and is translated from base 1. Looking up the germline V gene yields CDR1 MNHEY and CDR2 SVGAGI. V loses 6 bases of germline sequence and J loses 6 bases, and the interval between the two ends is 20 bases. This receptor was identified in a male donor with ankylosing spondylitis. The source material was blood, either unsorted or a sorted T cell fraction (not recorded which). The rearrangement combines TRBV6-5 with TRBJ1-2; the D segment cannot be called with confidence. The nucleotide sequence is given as TGTGCCAGCAGGAACTCGCCGGGTAACCTGAATGGCTACACCTTC. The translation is CASRNSPGNLNGYTF.